These T cell receptor beta chains were read from a single sample in a study of blood T cell repertoires in COVID-19. Data came from immunoSEQ multiplex PCR; TCRdb stores just in-frame clones and leaves some out. The repertoire holds just over 150,000 clones, with over 75% as singletons. The sample taken for sequencing was peripheral blood. These receptors were obtained from a woman in her thirties or forties with acute or convalescent COVID-19. CDR3s include the opening cysteine and the closing phenylalanine or tryptophan. D genes are given only for firm matches. Part of the rows lack a size; the others show once, few, many or a class for expanded clones.

>.|.|TRBJ1-1|TRBV5-4
CASGAATNTEAFF
TGTGCCAGCGGAGCCGCTACGAACACTGAAGCTTTCTTT
>.|.|TRBJ2-1|TRBV5-1
CASTGDNSYNEQFF
TGCGCCAGCACGGGGGATAACTCCTACAATGAGCAGTTCTTC
>TRBD1|.|TRBJ1-2|TRBV11-2
CASSTYRGERDGYTF
TGTGCCAGCAGCACTTACAGGGGGGAAAGAGATGGCTACACCTTC
>.|.|TRBJ2-7|TRBV28
CASSFWSGSSYEQYF
TGTGCCAGCAGTTTTTGGTCAGGAAGCTCCTACGAGCAGTACTTC
>.|once|TRBJ2-1|TRBV19
CASREGPDEQFF
TGTGCCAGTAGAGAGGGTCCGGATGAGCAGTTCTTC
>.|.|TRBJ2-4|TRBV10-3
CAISEPGNLDIQYF
TGTGCCATCAGTGAACCGGGGAACCTAGACATTCAGTACTTC
>.|.|TRBJ2-5|TRBV7-8
CASSSNSREAGETQYF
TGTGCCAGCAGCTCGAATTCTCGGGAAGCGGGAGAGACCCAGTACTTC
>TRBD1|.|TRBJ2-5|TRBV10-3
CATFDRGGETQYF
TGTGCCACCTTCGACAGGGGAGGAGAGACCCAGTACTTC
>TRBD1|.|TRBJ1-5|TRBV24-1
CATSDRGQGSYQPQHF
TGTGCCACCAGTGACCGCGGACAGGGGAGTTATCAGCCCCAGCATTTT
>TRBD2|.|TRBJ2-1|TRBV9
CASSVDRGSISYNEQFF
TGTGCCAGCAGCGTAGATCGCGGGAGTATATCCTACAATGAGCAGTTCTTC
>TRBD2|.|TRBJ2-1|TRBV10-1
CASKVGGEGYGEQFF
TGCGCCAGCAAAGTAGGCGGGGAGGGGTATGGTGAGCAGTTCTTC
>.|.|TRBJ2-3|TRBV6-5
CASSALRLGTDTQYF
TGTGCCAGCAGCGCCTTAAGACTAGGCACAGATACGCAGTATTTT
>TRBD2|.|TRBJ2-4|TRBV7-2
CASSLAGGVKNIQYF
TGTGCCAGCAGCCTAGCGGGAGGAGTCAAAAACATTCAGTACTTC
>.|.|TRBJ2-4|TRBV6-5
CASSLGVAKNIQYF
TGTGCCAGCAGTTTAGGGGTAGCCAAAAACATTCAGTACTTC
>TRBD1|.|TRBJ2-5|TRBV5-1
CASRPGQGAWETQYF
TGCGCCAGCAGACCGGGACAGGGGGCTTGGGAGACCCAGTACTTC
>TRBD1|.|TRBJ2-1|TRBV18
CASSSSDRAGNEQFF
TGTGCCAGCTCATCCTCGGACAGGGCGGGCAATGAGCAGTTCTTC
>TRBD1|.|TRBJ1-1|TRBV5-1
CASRNTGGTEAFF
TGCGCCAGCAGAAATACAGGGGGCACTGAAGCTTTCTTT
>TRBD1|.|TRBJ1-3|TRBV5-1
CASSLGTGAGNTIYF
TGCGCCAGCAGCTTGGGGACAGGGGCTGGAAACACCATATATTTT
>.|.|TRBJ1-1|TRBV6-1
CASSERKGRNTEAFF
TGTGCCAGCAGTGAAAGAAAAGGGAGAAACACTGAAGCTTTCTTT
>.|few|TRBJ2-7|TRBV19
CASSVGQSYEQYF
TGTGCCAGTAGCGTCGGACAGTCCTACGAGCAGTACTTC
>.|.|TRBJ2-7|TRBV28
CASSLGDGTYEQYF
TGTGCCAGCAGTTTAGGTGACGGGACCTACGAGCAGTACTTC
>.|.|TRBJ2-1|TRBV6-5
CATRPPPNEQFF
TGTGCGACGCGGCCCCCCCCCAATGAGCAGTTCTTC
>TRBD1|.|TRBJ1-4|TRBV18
CASSPWGQGLRNEKLFF
TGTGCCAGCTCACCATGGGGACAGGGCCTTCGAAATGAAAAACTGTTTTTT
>.|.|TRBJ1-6|TRBV27
CASSPGLTSSYNSPLHF
TGTGCCAGCAGTCCGGGACTGACAAGCTCCTATAATTCACCCCTCCACTTT
>TRBD1|.|TRBJ1-5|TRBV5-5
CASSAPGQNQPQHF
TGTGCCAGCAGCGCCCCGGGACAGAATCAGCCCCAGCATTTT
>TRBD1|few|TRBJ1-5|TRBV7-3
CASSLNTGVSNQPQHF
TGTGCCAGCAGCTTAAACACAGGGGTTAGCAATCAGCCCCAGCATTTT
>TRBD2|.|TRBJ2-3|TRBV29-1
CSVVRGGLDTQYF
TGCAGCGTTGTGCGGGGGGGCCTTGATACGCAGTATTTT
>.|.|TRBJ2-5|TRBV7-3
CASSLTPPRFQETQYF
TGTGCCAGCAGCTTAACCCCACCGCGGTTCCAAGAGACCCAGTACTTC
>TRBD1|.|TRBJ1-5|TRBV7-3
CASSPRGRRGNQPQHF
TGTGCCAGCAGCCCCAGGGGGCGCAGGGGCAATCAGCCCCAGCATTTT
>TRBD1|.|TRBJ1-1|TRBV3-1/TRBV3-2
CASSPRDRAGFRAFF
TGTGCCAGCAGCCCCCGGGACAGGGCTGGCTTTAGAGCTTTCTTT
>.|.|TRBJ2-2|TRBV25-1
CASSGLGAGTGELFF
TGTGCCAGCAGCGGGCTGGGGGCAGGCACCGGGGAGCTGTTTTTT
>TRBD2|.|TRBJ2-7|TRBV24-1
CATSDGGGYEQYF
TGTGCCACCAGTGATGGGGGGGGGTACGAGCAGTACTTC
>TRBD2|.|TRBJ2-3|TRBV27
CASSPLAGEEHNTQYF
TGTGCCAGCAGTCCCCTAGCGGGAGAAGAACACAATACGCAGTATTTT
>TRBD1|.|TRBJ1-4|TRBV5-1
CASSLRTGGEKLFF
TGCGCCAGCAGCCTCCGGACAGGGGGTGAAAAACTGTTTTTT
>TRBD1|.|TRBJ2-1|TRBV20-1
CSASEGTGVHEQFF
TGCAGTGCTAGTGAGGGGACAGGGGTCCATGAGCAGTTCTTC
>TRBD2|.|TRBJ2-1|TRBV7-2
CASFYGGAFNEQFF
TGTGCCAGTTTCTACGGGGGGGCTTTTAATGAGCAGTTCTTC
>.|.|TRBJ1-6|TRBV19
CASSIYRDNSPLHF
TGTGCCAGTAGTATTTACAGAGATAATTCACCCCTCCACTTT
>.|.|TRBJ2-1|TRBV4-1
CASSQEQGGIYNEQFF
TGCGCCAGCAGCCAAGAACAGGGCGGTATCTACAATGAGCAGTTCTTC
>.|.|TRBJ1-5|TRBV25-1
CASSDKDNERYSNQPQHF
TGTGCCAGCAGTGACAAGGACAACGAAAGATATAGCAATCAGCCCCAGCATTTT
>TRBD2|once|TRBJ2-3|TRBV18
CASSGSLLAGHGTSTDTQYF
TGTGCCAGCTCCGGATCACTCCTAGCGGGCCACGGGACTAGCACAGATACGCAGTATTTT
>TRBD2|.|TRBJ2-5|TRBV9
CASSSPFSGTSGFQETQYF
TGTGCCAGCAGCTCACCTTTTTCCGGGACTAGCGGCTTCCAAGAGACCCAGTACTTC
>.|.|TRBJ1-3|TRBV7-8
CASSLQISSGNTIYF
TGTGCCAGCAGCTTACAGATCAGCTCTGGAAACACCATATATTTT
>TRBD1|.|TRBJ2-2|TRBV19
CASITGAKAGELFF
TGTGCCAGTATTACAGGGGCTAAAGCCGGGGAGCTGTTTTTT
>TRBD1|.|TRBJ2-1|TRBV9
CASSVRTGGSYNEQFF
TGTGCCAGCAGCGTGCGGACAGGGGGCTCCTACAATGAGCAGTTCTTC